These 2 T cell receptor beta chains were all obtained from the same sample, sequenced in a study of control samples from healthy donors and cancer patients. Sequencing used immunoSEQ multiplex PCR; TCRdb keeps in-frame clones, though not all of them. Among 150,000 or so clones listed, 94% were seen once. Sequencing was performed on blood. These TCRs come from a man aged 35-49 years in good health.

The V gene is TRBV7-2, the J gene TRBJ2-5, with a weak D call TRBD2 (6 bases). CDR1 and CDR2 from the germline V gene are SGHTA and FQGNSA. This CDR3 is built from 16 residues. The V end was cut by 2 bases, the J end by 0 bases, with 13 bases between. CDR3 DNA: TGTGCCAGCAGCTTAAATAGCGGCAGCTACCAAGAGACCCAGTACTTC. Its translation is CASSLNSGSYQETQYF.

The genes are TRBV24-1 and TRBJ1-4; no definite D call. The CDR3 has 12 residues. The germline gives CDR1 KGHDR, CDR2 SFDVKD. The V and J ends lost 1 base and 8 bases respectively, with 4 bases between them. The CDR3 DNA sequence: TGTGCCACCAGTGATTTTGGAGAAAAACTGTTTTTT. The encoded protein is CATSDFGEKLFF.